The 16 T cell receptor beta chains reported below all come from one sample, sequenced in a study of cytomegalovirus exposure and HLA in healthy donors. Primers: 60 Vbeta forward and 13 Jbeta reverse. Generated by immunoSEQ multiplex PCR, the TCRdb table keeps only in-frame clones and is missing some. In the table there are more than 150,000 clones, approximately 82% of which are singletons. Sequenced: PBMCs. These receptors were collected from a woman aged 45-59 years in good health and CMV-seropositive.

The CDR3 sequence is CATSRGGLVEDTQYF. Written as DNA, the CDR3 is TGTGCCACCAGCAGAGGGGGCCTTGTGGAAGATACGCAGTATTTT. The chain joins TRBV15 to TRBJ2-3, with a weak D call TRBD1 (5 bases). V lost 1 base, J lost 5 bases, and 13 bases lay in between. The CDR3 covers 15 residues. Per the germline V gene, CDR1 is LNHNV and CDR2 is YYDKDF (reference sequence).

This chain's CDR3 is CATSRDSKTYEQYF. The DNA for the CDR3 is TGTGCCACCAGCAGGGACTCGAAAACCTACGAGCAGTACTTC. The chain uses TRBV15 and TRBJ2-7, with D possibly TRBD2 on 5 matching bases. CDR1 and CDR2 (germline): LNHNV, YYDKDF (reference sequence). Trimming removed 3 bases from V and 2 bases from J, with 11 bases in between. This CDR3 region has 14 residues.

V and J are TRBV30 and TRBJ1-1; D not resolved. With 3 bases removed from V and 1 base from J, the gap between germline ends came to 6 bases. Per the germline V gene, CDR1 is GTSNPN and CDR2 is SVGIG (reference sequence). There are 12 residues in the CDR3. This CDR3 reads CAWRVGNTEAFF. The CDR3, as DNA: TGTGCCTGGAGGGTCGGGAACACTGAAGCTTTCTTT.

V and J are TRBV10-1 and TRBJ1-1; D gene ambiguous. Germline V CDR1 and CDR2: WNHNN, SYGVQD (reference sequence). Trimming took off 0 bases at V and 5 bases at J, with 7 bases between the two ends. The CDR3 totals 13 residues. CDR3 in DNA: TGCGCCAGCAGTGAGTCGCGGGGAACTGAAGCTTTCTTT. Protein product: CASSESRGTEAFF.

As DNA, the CDR3 is TGTGCCAGCAGCTCTAGGACAGGCGGTTTTCATGGCTACACCTTC. Amino acids: CASSSRTGGFHGYTF. This chain joins TRBV5-4 and TRBJ1-2, with 7 bases lining up with TRBD1. The CDR3 totals 15 residues. The V and J ends lost 3 bases and 6 bases, in that order; junction bases with no gene match: 11. Germline V CDR1 and CDR2: SGHNT, YYREEE (reference sequence).

V gene TRBV5-1 combines with J gene TRBJ2-3; TRBD2 matches 8 bases. The CDR3 runs 16 residues. CDR1 is SGHRS, CDR2 YFSETQ, per germline. J was trimmed by 5 bases and V by 0 bases; bases with no gene match: 8. The CDR3 nucleotides read TGCGCCAGCAGCTTGGAGGTCGGGGGGGCAGGAGATACGCAGTATTTT. This gives the protein CASSLEVGGAGDTQYF.

The chain is built from TRBV9 and TRBJ2-1, with 12 bases that match TRBD2. The CDR3 spans 14 residues. Germline V gives CDR1 SGDLS, CDR2 YYNGEE. The junction had 6 bases not matched to a gene; V was cut back by 4 bases and J by 10 bases. CDR3 residues: CASSSWTSGDEQFF. The CDR3 DNA is TGTGCCAGCAGCTCATGGACTAGCGGGGACGAGCAGTTCTTC.

The rearrangement links TRBV11-2 to TRBJ2-3; 9 bases align to TRBD2. Germline V gene lookup returns CDR1 SGHAT and CDR2 FQNNGV. This CDR3 is 16 amino acids long. V lost 1 base and J lost 2; bases outside the gene matches: 4. CDR3 in DNA: TGTGCCAGCAGCTTAGGAGCGGGGGGCCCCACAGATACGCAGTATTTT. Translated, it gives CASSLGAGGPTDTQYF. Full variable domain (missing parts from reference TRBV11-2 and TRBJ2-3): EAGVAQSPRYKIIEKRQSVAFWCNPISGHATLYWYQQILGQGPKLLIQFQNNGVVDDSQLPKDRFSAERLKGVDSTLKIQPAKLEDSAVYLCASSLGAGGPTDTQYFGPGTRLTVL.

J is TRBJ2-2 and V is TRBV29-1; D is uncertain. V gave up 1 base and J gave up 4 bases, with 4 bases separating them. Germline lookup yields CDR1 SQVTM and CDR2 ANQGSEA. The CDR3 runs 12 residues. DNA for the CDR3: TGCAGCGTTGAAGGCGGCACCGGGGAGCTGTTTTTT. Translation gives CSVEGGTGELFF.

V and J are TRBV5-1 and TRBJ2-5, with 9 bases matching TRBD1. V shed 4 bases and J 6 bases; nucleotides not matched to a gene: 10. The CDR3 spans 15 residues. Germline V CDR1 and CDR2: SGHRS, YFSETQ. CDR3 bases: TGCGCCAGCAGCCCAGAACAGGGGGCCGGGAAGACCCAGTACTTC. It encodes CASSPEQGAGKTQYF.

The rearrangement joins TRBV27 to TRBJ2-3; TRBD1 matches 9 bases. Per germline, CDR1 MNHEY and CDR2 SMNVEV (reference sequence). V lost 6 bases and J lost 5; bases outside the gene matches: 12. This CDR3 contains 16 residues. DNA of the CDR3: TGTGCCAGCAGCACAACAGGGGGCGGCCCCCGAGATACGCAGTATTTT. It yields the protein CASSTTGGGPRDTQYF.

The chain employs TRBV2 and TRBJ2-7, with a weak D call TRBD2 (6 bases). The germline V and J ends were trimmed by 6 bases and 7 bases, with 16 bases remaining between them. This CDR3 is 13 amino acids long. The V gene's germline CDR1 is SNHLY and CDR2 FYNNEI. The CDR3 sequence: CASSLEGSREQYF. CDR3 sequence (DNA): TGTGCCAGCAGCCTGGAGGGGTCTCGGGAGCAGTACTTC.

This chain links TRBV11-2 with TRBJ2-7, with D perhaps TRBD2 (6 bases). V lost 8 bases, J lost 3 bases, and 11 bases lay in between. Germline lookup yields CDR1 SGHAT and CDR2 FQNNGV. The CDR3 extends over 12 amino acids. The CDR3 spells CASRGVGYEQYF. For the CDR3, the DNA is TGTGCCAGCCGCGGGGTAGGCTACGAGCAGTACTTC.

This clone turned up a few times. In nucleotides, the CDR3 is TGTGCCACCAGCAGGGGTCAGGCCTCCTACGAGCAGTACTTC. Amino acid sequence: CATSRGQASYEQYF. V usage is TRBV15 and J usage is TRBJ2-7; D ambiguous. CDR1 is LNHNV, CDR2 YYDKDF, per germline (reference sequence). V was cut by 3 bases and J by 0 bases, with 9 bases left in between. The CDR3 sequence is 14 residues long.

The chain has TRBV5-4 and TRBJ2-3; D is uncertain. This CDR3 has 13 amino acids. V lost 0 bases, J lost 3 bases, and 5 bases lay in between. The germline gives CDR1 SGHNT, CDR2 YYREEE (reference sequence). The CDR3 DNA sequence: TGTGCCAGCAGCTTGGATCTAACAGATACGCAGTATTTT. Translated: CASSLDLTDTQYF.

The rearrangement joins TRBV30 to TRBJ1-2; maybe TRBD1 (6 bases). CDR3 length equals 17 residues. Trimming shortened V by 3 bases and J by 8 bases, and 28 bases separated the two germline ends. The germline V gene has CDR1 GTSNPN and CDR2 SVGIG (reference sequence). The CDR3 nucleotides read TGTGCCTGGAGCAAGGAGGAGTACAGGGCTTTTCCCCGCGGCTACACCTTC. The encoded protein is CAWSKEEYRAFPRGYTF.